The 30 T cell receptor beta chains listed next were all sequenced from one sample in a study of T cells in Graves' hyperthyroidism and ophthalmopathy. What was amplified from RNA transcripts were TCR beta CDR3 regions. First-round RT-PCR targeting the TCR CDR3 was performed with the HTBI primer set. In TCRdb, the multiplex PCR reads were re-called with MiXCR into one record per CDR3 protein. The sample comprises more than 600,000 distinct CDR3 sequences, roughly 15% of which are singletons, and roughly 8% rests with the top ten. The sequenced sample consisted of blood. The receptor source for this set is a man between 18 and 35 years old with Graves' hyperthyroidism.

This chain joins TRBV20-1 and TRBJ2-3; 9 bases are shared with TRBD2. V lost 1 base, J lost 0 bases, and 8 bases stayed unmatched. The CDR3 has 17 residues. Germline V gives CDR1 DFQATT, CDR2 SNEGSKA (reference sequence). CDR3 region: CSARVAGDPGSTDTQYF. In nucleotides, the CDR3 is TGCAGTGCTAGAGTAGCGGGAGACCCGGGAAGCACAGATACGCAGTATTTT.

The table lists this clonotype with many counts. The rearrangement joins TRBV20-1 to TRBJ2-7; 11 nucleotides line up with TRBD2. Germline CDR1 and CDR2: DFQATT and SNEGSKA (reference sequence). The CDR3 spans 13 residues. J was trimmed by 4 bases and V by 6 bases; bases with no gene match: 5. This CDR3 reads CSAPGLADYEQYF. Written as DNA, the CDR3 is TGCAGTGCCCCGGGACTAGCGGATTACGAGCAGTACTTC.

At least ten counts were recorded for this clonotype. The chain employs TRBV6-1 and TRBJ2-7; 8 nucleotides match TRBD2. Germline V gene sequence: CDR1 MNHNS, CDR2 SASEGT. This CDR3 has 17 amino acids. After removal of 7 bases from V and 4 bases from J, the junction contained 18 bases not matched to a gene. CDR3 region: CASTGGQGMRETYEQYF. The CDR3, as DNA: TGTGCCAGCACGGGAGGGCAGGGGATGAGAGAAACTTACGAGCAGTACTTC.

This clonotype showed up many times. The chain is built from TRBV27 and TRBJ1-1; D not certain. The CDR3 totals 13 residues. With 1 base removed from V and 8 bases from J, the gap between germline ends came to 11 bases. In germline, CDR1 is MNHEY, CDR2 SMNVEV (reference sequence). CDR3 region: CASSLYPQMEAFF. DNA for the CDR3: TGTGCCAGCAGTTTATACCCCCAGATGGAAGCTTTCTTT.

This clonotype was observed at least ten times. The chain uses TRBV20-1 and TRBJ2-7; D is unresolved. The CDR3 runs to 14 residues. V lost 3 bases and J 3 bases, leaving 15 bases between the germline ends. Per germline, CDR1 DFQATT and CDR2 SNEGSKA (reference sequence). For the CDR3, the DNA is TGCAGTGCTAGCTCAGCGTCCGTCCTCTACGAGCAGTACTTC. Protein product: CSASSASVLYEQYF.

In its sample, this clonotype was seen a few times. The rearrangement uses TRBV28 and TRBJ2-1, with 7 bases fitting TRBD2. The V and J ends lost 6 bases and 10 bases, in that order; junction bases with no gene match: 18. The CDR3 is made up of 16 amino acids. CDR1 MDHEN and CDR2 SYDVKM come from the germline V gene. The CDR3 protein is CASSPPASGGSMEQFF. The CDR3, as DNA: TGTGCCAGCAGCCCCCCGGCTAGCGGAGGGAGCATGGAGCAGTTCTTC.

This clonotype showed up many times. The chain links TRBV7-2 to TRBJ2-7, with TRBD2 identical over 11 bases. The length of the CDR3 is 15 residues. With V trimmed by 5 bases and J by 6 bases, 9 bases remained unmatched. The germline V gene encodes CDR1 SGHTA and CDR2 FQGNSA. CDR3 sequence reads: CASSISGRGIGEQYF. DNA of the CDR3: TGTGCCAGCAGCATTAGCGGGAGGGGCATCGGCGAGCAGTACTTC.

This clonotype was recorded at least ten times. The chain is built from TRBV11-3 and TRBJ2-7, with 9 positions matching TRBD2. The CDR3 consists of 16 residues. CDR1 SGHNT and CDR2 YENEEA come from the germline V gene. Trimming took 1 base from V and 5 from J; bases not matched to a gene: 9. CDR3 sequence: CASSLGPREGIHEQYF. CDR3 coding DNA: TGTGCCAGCAGCTTAGGACCGCGGGAGGGGATCCACGAGCAGTACTTC.

The chain is built from TRBV28 and TRBJ1-4; 7 nucleotides align to TRBD1. The V segment lost 3 bases and the J segment 0 bases; nucleotides outside the gene matches: 7. This CDR3 spans 17 amino acids. The germline V gene encodes CDR1 MDHEN and CDR2 SYDVKM. The CDR3 spells CASSFWDRTATNEKLFF. CDR3 nucleotides: TGTGCCAGCAGTTTTTGGGACAGAACTGCAACTAATGAAAAACTGTTTTTT.

In its sample, this clonotype was seen many times. CDR3 coding DNA: TGCAGTGCTAGTCCCAGCGGGTACGAGCAGTACTTC. This sequence encodes CSASPSGYEQYF. The chain carries TRBV20-1 and TRBJ2-7, with D perhaps TRBD2 (6 bases). The CDR3 spans 12 residues. Germline CDR1 is DFQATT and CDR2 is SNEGSKA (reference sequence). Trimming left V 3 bases short and J 4 bases short, with 10 bases between.

With respect to this clonotype: A much larger clone sits a single nucleotide away, making a read error possible. The CDR3, as DNA: TGTGCCGGCAGCCCCAATACAGGGGACACTGAAGCTTTCTTT. It yields the protein CAGSPNTGDTEAFF. The chain has TRBV6-1 and TRBJ1-1; 7 bases agree with TRBD1. Germline V lookup: CDR1 MNHNS, CDR2 SASEGT. The CDR3 is made up of 14 amino acids.

This clonotype was picked up a small number of times. The chain carries TRBV7-8 and TRBJ2-7; a weak D match, TRBD1 (5 bases). From germline, CDR1 is SGHVS and CDR2 FQNEAQ. CDR3 length equals 17 residues. The V gene lost 1 base and the J gene lost 7 bases, with 23 bases spanning the gap. The CDR3 is CASSLETPGQSRLEQYF. The DNA of the CDR3 is TGTGCCAGCAGCTTAGAAACCCCCGGACAATCACGGTTGGAGCAGTACTTC.

This clonotype was observed many times. The chain is built from TRBV29-1 and TRBJ2-7; D assignment may be TRBD1 or TRBD2 (5 bases each). Trimming shortened V by 6 bases and J by 1 base, and 19 bases separated the two germline ends. The CDR3 extends over 15 amino acids. Germline V gives CDR1 SQVTM, CDR2 ANQGSEA. CDR3 coding DNA: TGCAGCGTCGAAAATCCGGGGCCCGGGTCCTACGAGCAGTACTTC. Translating it yields CSVENPGPGSYEQYF.

The genes are TRBV20-1 and TRBJ2-5, with 8 bases lining up with TRBD2. The CDR3 is made up of 16 amino acids. Germline loops: CDR1 DFQATT, CDR2 SNEGSKA (reference sequence). After removal of 3 bases from V and 0 bases from J, the junction contained 9 bases not matched to a gene. CDR3: CSARTLAGKNQETQYF. CDR3 DNA: TGCAGTGCTAGGACCTTAGCGGGGAAAAACCAAGAGACCCAGTACTTC.

This clonotype occurred a few times. The chain joins TRBV3-1 to TRBJ2-1, with 9 positions matching TRBD1. The V gene's germline CDR1 is LGHDT and CDR2 YNNKEL (reference sequence). The junction had 4 bases not matched to a gene; V was cut back by 3 bases and J by 7 bases. This CDR3 region has 14 residues. The CDR3 DNA reads TGTGCCAGCAGCCATGGACAGGGGAGGAATGAGCAGTTCTTC. Protein product: CASSHGQGRNEQFF.

The rearrangement links TRBV12-5 to TRBJ2-1, with D uncertain. The CDR3 length is 14 residues. The ends were cut back, 2 bases at V and 12 bases at J, with 17 bases in the middle. The germline CDR1 and CDR2 sequences are LGHNT and FRNRAP. This CDR3 is CASGLPVGRSGQFF. CDR3 coding DNA: TGTGCTAGTGGTTTGCCGGTGGGCAGGTCTGGGCAGTTCTTC.

In its sample, this clonotype was seen a few times. CDR3 sequence (DNA): TGTGCCAGCTCCTCCCACGCGGGAGGAGCTCAAGAGACCCAGTACTTC. This sequence encodes CASSSHAGGAQETQYF. The rearrangement links TRBV27 to TRBJ2-5; 8 positions match TRBD2. The CDR3 runs to 16 residues. Germline V CDR1 and CDR2: MNHEY, SMNVEV (reference sequence). V lost 8 bases to trimming and J lost 2 bases; unmatched junction nucleotides: 13.

This clonotype was seen more than once but under ten times. The gene calls are TRBV7-9 and TRBJ2-1, with D perhaps TRBD2 (6 bases). V dropped 1 base and J dropped 7 bases, with 11 bases sitting between them. The CDR3 covers 14 residues. Germline lookup yields CDR1 SEHNR and CDR2 FQNEAQ (reference sequence). CDR3 DNA: TGTGCCAGCAGCTTAGGACTAGAAACGAATGAGCAGTTCTTC. Amino acids: CASSLGLETNEQFF.

The V call is TRBV6-1, the J call TRBJ2-6; 12 bases are shared with TRBD1. The germline CDR1 and CDR2 sequences are MNHNS and SASEGT. The CDR3 runs 19 residues. Trimming at V came to 6 bases and at J to 1 base, leaving 10 bases not matched to a gene. The DNA for the CDR3 is TGTGCCAGCAGGGACCCGGGACAGGGGGCAAGGTCTGGGGCCAACGTCCTGACTTTC. It yields the protein CASRDPGQGARSGANVLTF.

The rearrangement uses TRBV20-1 and TRBJ2-6; D call uncertain. This CDR3 is built from 16 residues. CDR1 is DFQATT, CDR2 SNEGSKA, per germline (reference sequence). The V gene lost 5 bases and the J gene lost 4 bases, with 18 bases spanning the gap. CDR3 protein: CSAQAPLGSGANVLTF. The DNA for the CDR3 is TGCAGTGCTCAAGCGCCCCTTGGGTCCGGGGCCAACGTCCTGACTTTC.

The sample holds a few counts of this clonotype. This rearrangement joins TRBV9 to TRBJ2-1, with D possibly being TRBD2 (5 bases). Trimming removed 3 bases at V and 7 bases at J, with 23 bases between. The CDR3 covers 17 residues. CDR1 is SGDLS and CDR2 is YYNGEE in the germline V gene. The CDR3 DNA reads as TGTGCCAGCAGCGCCAGAGGAGGTGGCGTGCCGGGGAATGAGCAGTTCTTC. Its translation: CASSARGGGVPGNEQFF. Full variable domain (remainder filled in from reference TRBV9 and TRBJ2-1): DSGVTQTPKHLITATGQRVTLRCSPRSGDLSVYWYQQSLDQGLQFLIQYYNGEERAKGNILERFSAQQFPDLHSELNLSSLELGDSALYFCASSARGGGVPGNEQFFGPGTRLTVL.

In this sample, this clonotype turned up many times. This chain connects TRBV12-3 or TRBV12-4 to TRBJ1-1; possible D gene TRBD1, 5 bases. The CDR3 loop spans 14 amino acids. V was cut by 5 bases and J by 8 bases, with 18 bases left in between. The CDR3 region has the DNA TGTGCCAGCAGTCGGTGGGGCCTAGGACAAGAAGCTTTCTTT. It yields the protein CASSRWGLGQEAFF.

This chain joins TRBV25-1 and TRBJ2-3; TRBD2 matches 13 bases. The trim removed 8 bases at V and 2 bases at J, leaving 4 bases unmatched. The germline V gene encodes CDR1 MGHDK and CDR2 SYGVNS. This CDR3 is built from 15 residues. CDR3 in DNA: TGTGCCAGCCAGGGACTAGCGGGGCCCACAGATACGCAGTATTTT. This encodes CASQGLAGPTDTQYF.

This clonotype was counted many times. The chain employs TRBV27 and TRBJ2-3, with 11 bases aligning to TRBD2. CDR1 MNHEY and CDR2 SMNVEV come from the germline V gene (reference sequence). The V gene end was trimmed by 6 bases and the J gene end by 0 bases; junction bases not matched to a gene: 11. This CDR3 has 18 residues. The CDR3 spells CASRPGTSGRLSTDTQYF. In DNA form, the CDR3 reads TGTGCCAGCAGACCCGGGACTAGCGGACGCCTTAGCACAGATACGCAGTATTTT.

The V and J genes are TRBV19 and TRBJ2-7; perhaps TRBD2 as D (5 bases). Per germline, CDR1 LNHDA and CDR2 SQIVND (reference sequence). V lost 2 bases, J lost 7 bases, and 9 bases lay in between. This CDR3 contains 12 residues. CDR3 amino acids: CASSIPRGEQYF. In nucleotides, the CDR3 is TGTGCCAGTAGTATACCCCGAGGGGAGCAGTACTTC.

This clonotype was recorded at least ten times. This chain links TRBV7-8 with TRBJ2-3; 7 bases are a match to TRBD2. CDR1 SGHVS and CDR2 FQNEAQ come from the germline V gene. This CDR3 contains 17 residues. The V and J ends lost 8 bases and 2 bases, in that order; junction bases with no gene match: 16. The CDR3 nucleotides are TGTGCCAGCCAGCGGGGACGCATCGTGCCCATCACAGATACGCAGTATTTT. As protein: CASQRGRIVPITDTQYF. The full variable domain, completed using reference TRBV7-8 and TRBJ2-3, is GAGVSQSPRYKVAKRGQDVALRCDPISGHVSLFWYQQALGQGPEFLTYFQNEAQLDKSGLPSDRFFAERPEGSVSTLKIQRTQQEDSAVYLCASQRGRIVPITDTQYFGPGTRLTVL.

The CDR3 DNA sequence: TGTGCCAGTAGTATCGACTGGAACACCGGGGAGCTGTTTTTT. This sequence encodes CASSIDWNTGELFF. The chain couples TRBV19 to TRBJ2-2; D is undetermined. V was pared by 3 bases and J by 1 base, with 6 bases between. The CDR3 spans 14 residues. The V gene's germline CDR1 is LNHDA and CDR2 SQIVND (reference sequence).

In the case of this clonotype: One base away lies a much larger clone, so this may be a sequencing read error. V is TRBV7-3 and J is TRBJ2-1; 9 bases line up with TRBD2. V gave up 5 bases and J gave up 12 bases; unmatched junction bases: 11. Germline CDR1 is SGHTA and CDR2 is FQGTGA. The CDR3 consists of 14 residues. CDR3 DNA sequence: TGTGCCAGCAGCAGTATGTCAGCGGGGGGTGGGCAGTTCTTC. Translated: CASSSMSAGGGQFF.

In this sample, this clonotype turned up many times. The chain joins TRBV28 to TRBJ2-7; no reliable D call. This CDR3 has 11 amino acids. CDR1 MDHEN and CDR2 SYDVKM come from the germline V gene. Trimming removed 4 bases from V and 7 bases from J, with 8 bases in between. The CDR3 protein is CASSSYWEQYF. Written as DNA, the CDR3 is TGTGCCAGCAGTTCCTACTGGGAGCAGTACTTC.

There are many counts of this clonotype. The rearrangement uses TRBV7-2 and TRBJ2-1; D gene unclear. This CDR3 contains 15 residues. V was pared by 5 bases and J by 7 bases, with 18 bases between. Per germline, CDR1 SGHTA and CDR2 FQGNSA. CDR3 amino acids: CASSQFVPGGNEQFF. CDR3 sequence (DNA): TGTGCCAGCAGCCAGTTTGTGCCAGGTGGGAATGAGCAGTTCTTC.